Below, 26 T cell receptor beta chains from the same sample are listed, as sequenced in a study of cytomegalovirus exposure and HLA in healthy donors. Primers for the PCR totalled 60 Vbeta and 13 Jbeta. Sequenced by immunoSEQ multiplex PCR; TCRdb stores in-frame clones only, minus some. Of a few hundred thousand clones in the sample, over 70% were seen once. Material for sequencing was PBMCs. The source is a woman aged 60 to 75 in good health and CMV-seropositive.

The chain links TRBV10-1 to TRBJ1-5, with TRBD1 as a possible D gene (5 bases). Germline lookup yields CDR1 WNHNN and CDR2 SYGVQD (reference sequence). The CDR3 runs 14 residues. The V gene lost 3 bases and the J gene lost 1 base, with 7 bases spanning the gap. The CDR3 is CASSESGSNQPQHF. CDR3 in DNA: TGCGCCAGCAGTGAATCAGGGAGCAATCAGCCCCAGCATTTT.

The chain carries TRBV18 and TRBJ1-1, with D hard to call. V lost 0 bases and J 1 base, leaving 6 bases between the germline ends. The V gene's germline CDR1 is KGHSH and CDR2 LQKENI. The CDR3 sequence is 14 residues long. CDR3 DNA: TGTGCCAGCTCACCACCTAGCAGGAACACTGAAGCTTTCTTT. Translated: CASSPPSRNTEAFF.

Comments on this clone: This specimen includes other DNA sequences encoding the same CDR3. The V call is TRBV7-9, the J call TRBJ2-7, with 16 bases matching TRBD2. This CDR3 has 16 amino acids. Germline V gives CDR1 SEHNR, CDR2 FQNEAQ (reference sequence). V was clipped by 5 bases and J by 3 bases; unmatched bases: 4. The DNA for the CDR3 is TGTGCCAGCAGCCTGGGACTAGCGGGAGGGAACTACGAGCAGTACTTC. Residues: CASSLGLAGGNYEQYF.

CDR3 region: CASSLYGTGGGQPQHF. In DNA, the CDR3 is TGCGCCAGCAGCCTTTACGGAACAGGGGGGGGTCAGCCCCAGCATTTT. The rearrangement joins TRBV5-1 to TRBJ1-5; 8 bases agree with TRBD1. CDR3 length: 16 residues. V gave up 4 bases and J gave up 6 bases; unmatched junction bases: 12. Germline CDR1 reads SGHRS; CDR2 reads YFSETQ.

This clone appeared many times. This sequence joins TRBV27 and TRBJ1-1; D unresolved. CDR1 and CDR2 from the germline V gene are MNHEY and SMNVEV (reference sequence). The CDR3 spans 13 residues. The V gene lost 6 bases and the J gene lost 3 bases, with 11 bases spanning the gap. CDR3 region: CASSLTTYTEAFF. CDR3 sequence (DNA): TGTGCCAGCAGCCTGACGACATACACTGAAGCTTTCTTT.

This chain links TRBV15 with TRBJ1-5; 9 nucleotides match TRBD1. J lost 9 bases, V lost 5 bases, and 8 bases had no gene match. The CDR3 totals 14 residues. Germline V lookup: CDR1 LNHNV, CDR2 YYDKDF (reference sequence). In nucleotides, the CDR3 is TGTGCCACCAGCGCACAACAGGGGGCTGGGCCCCAGCATTTT. It is translated as CATSAQQGAGPQHF.

This clone was seen only a few times. This rearrangement joins TRBV6-5 to TRBJ2-7; no clear D. Per the germline V gene, CDR1 is MNHEY and CDR2 is SVGAGI. The CDR3 spans 15 residues. With 2 bases removed from V and 2 bases from J, the gap between germline ends came to 13 bases. CDR3 sequence reads: CASSYGFINPYEQYF. The CDR3 DNA is TGTGCCAGCAGTTACGGCTTCATAAACCCCTACGAGCAGTACTTC.

This sequence joins TRBV7-9 and TRBJ1-6; 10 bases are a match to TRBD1. Trimming took 4 bases from V and 10 from J; bases not matched to a gene: 10. The CDR3 runs 16 residues. Germline V CDR1 and CDR2: SEHNR, FQNEAQ (reference sequence). The CDR3 DNA is TGTGCCAGCAGCTCCCTCTCCGGGACAGGGGAATCACCCCTCCACTTT. Translation gives CASSSLSGTGESPLHF.

V gene TRBV5-4 combines with J gene TRBJ1-3; D unclear. The CDR3 consists of 16 residues. CDR1 is SGHNT, CDR2 YYREEE, per germline (reference sequence). V shed 0 bases and J shed 0 bases, with 10 bases lying between them. CDR3 DNA sequence: TGTGCCAGCAGCTTGGGGGCAGGCCTCTCTGGAAACACCATATATTTT. It yields the protein CASSLGAGLSGNTIYF.

The chain uses TRBV14 and TRBJ2-1; TRBD2 aligns across 15 bases. With 4 bases clipped from V and 7 bases from J, the junction kept 14 bases outside the gene matches. Germline V gives CDR1 SGHDN, CDR2 FVKESK. CDR3 length equals 19 residues. CDR3 in DNA: TGTGCCAGCAGCCCAAGAGTTTGGACTAGCGGGAGGGCGGGGAATGAGCAGTTCTTC. Translation: CASSPRVWTSGRAGNEQFF.

This chain joins TRBV6-5 and TRBJ2-1; possible D gene TRBD1, 6 bases. V lost 2 bases, J lost 7 bases, and 9 bases lay in between. From germline, CDR1 is MNHEY and CDR2 SVGAGI. The CDR3 covers 13 residues. Here the CDR3 reads CASSYTGTNEQFF. In DNA, the CDR3 is TGTGCCAGCAGTTACACCGGGACAAATGAGCAGTTCTTC.

This rearrangement joins TRBV11-2 to TRBJ2-3; 8 nucleotides agree with TRBD2. The CDR3 is 16 residues long. CDR1 and CDR2 from the germline V gene are SGHAT and FQNNGV. The junction had 5 bases not matched to a gene; V was cut back by 0 bases and J by 3 bases. The CDR3 protein is CASSLEIGGGTDTQYF. The CDR3 DNA reads as TGTGCCAGCAGCTTAGAGATCGGGGGGGGAACAGATACGCAGTATTTT.

This clone was counted once. The chain joins TRBV7-9 to TRBJ1-6, with D possibly being TRBD1 (5 bases). The CDR3 consists of 18 residues. V dropped 4 bases and J dropped 7 bases, with 23 bases sitting between them. Germline loops: CDR1 SEHNR, CDR2 FQNEAQ (reference sequence). The CDR3, as DNA: TGTGCCAGCAGCTATACGCGGGGAGGGGTCGTGCGGAATTCACCCCTCCACTTT. Encoded protein: CASSYTRGGVVRNSPLHF.

The genes are TRBV7-6 and TRBJ1-2, with a possible D match to TRBD1 (6 bases). The CDR3 is 14 amino acids. From germline, CDR1 is SGHVS and CDR2 FNYEAQ. V was shortened by 4 bases and J by 5 bases, with 14 bases between the two germline ends. CDR3 bases: TGTGCCAGCAGCTCGATGACAGGACAGTATGGCTACACCTTC. Protein product: CASSSMTGQYGYTF.

Remarks on this clone: The sample carries other DNA sequences with the same CDR3. This chain connects TRBV5-6 to TRBJ1-2; D gene ambiguous. V lost 0 bases to trimming and J lost 4 bases, with 10 bases between them. The CDR3 is made up of 14 amino acids. The germline gives CDR1 SGHDT, CDR2 YYEEEE. CDR3: CASSLGGQIYGYTF. CDR3 sequence (DNA): TGTGCCAGCAGCTTGGGAGGGCAAATCTATGGCTACACCTTC.

This chain links TRBV7-2 with TRBJ2-5; TRBD1 matches 7 bases. V lost 1 base and J lost 2; bases outside the gene matches: 4. From germline, CDR1 is SGHTA and CDR2 FQGNSA. The CDR3 has 15 residues. The CDR3 coding sequence is TGTGCCAGCAGCTTAGACAGGGGCGATCAAGAGACCCAGTACTTC. Translation: CASSLDRGDQETQYF.

This clone was seen a single time. The chain employs TRBV9 and TRBJ2-3, with a possible D match to TRBD1 (5 bases). The CDR3 has 17 residues. V lost 1 base and J lost 1, with 16 bases in between. CDR1 and CDR2 from the germline V gene are SGDLS and YYNGEE. CDR3 protein: CASSVPRATWGTDTQYF. The CDR3 bases are TGTGCCAGCAGCGTACCCAGGGCTACTTGGGGCACAGATACGCAGTATTTT.

The chain carries TRBV9 and TRBJ1-2, with D possibly matching TRBD1 (5 bases). CDR3 length: 12 residues. V lost 7 bases, J lost 1 base, and 8 bases lay in between. Per germline, CDR1 SGDLS and CDR2 YYNGEE. The CDR3 spells CASGGGNYGYTF. The CDR3, as DNA: TGTGCCAGCGGGGGGGGTAACTATGGCTACACCTTC.

The V and J genes are TRBV27 and TRBJ2-7; D not resolved. Germline V CDR1 and CDR2: MNHEY, SMNVEV (reference sequence). The V end lost 2 bases, the J end lost 3 bases, and 11 bases lay between the germline ends. This CDR3 comprises 14 residues. Written as DNA, the CDR3 is TGTGCCAGCAGTTTAAATGGTTTTAGCTACGAGCAGTACTTC. Amino acid sequence: CASSLNGFSYEQYF.

The chain links TRBV4-1 to TRBJ2-1, with D uncertain. The CDR3 contains 13 residues. Per germline, CDR1 MGHRA and CDR2 YSYEKL. V dropped 1 base and J dropped 5 bases, with 6 bases sitting between them. CDR3 in amino acids: CASSQGAHNEQFF. The CDR3, as DNA: TGCGCCAGCAGCCAAGGCGCTCACAATGAGCAGTTCTTC.

The chain is built from TRBV5-1 and TRBJ2-2; no clear D. In germline, CDR1 is SGHRS, CDR2 YFSETQ. The V end was cut by 1 base, the J end by 6 bases, with 10 bases between. There are 14 residues in the CDR3. CDR3 nucleotide sequence: TGCGCCAGCAGCTTGCCCTTAGAGTCCGGGGAGCTGTTTTTT. Protein sequence: CASSLPLESGELFF.

The chain carries TRBV9 and TRBJ2-3, with TRBD2 as a possible D gene (6 bases). This CDR3 contains 14 residues. Deletions cut 3 bases from V and 4 bases from J, with 12 bases between. Per the germline V gene, CDR1 is SGDLS and CDR2 is YYNGEE. CDR3 region: CASSATRNPDTQYF. The CDR3 DNA reads TGTGCCAGCAGCGCGACTAGAAATCCAGATACGCAGTATTTT.

This clone was observed a few times. The V gene is TRBV2, the J gene TRBJ1-5, with a weak D call TRBD1 (6 bases). Germline V gene data show CDR1 as SNHLY and CDR2 as FYNNEI. V lost 6 bases and J lost 3, with 9 bases in between. This CDR3 region has 13 residues. For the CDR3, the DNA is TGTGCCAGCAGGGGACAACTCAATCAGCCCCAGCATTTT. Its translation is CASRGQLNQPQHF.

This chain links TRBV5-1 with TRBJ2-1; a weak D match, TRBD1 (6 bases). The V end was cut by 2 bases, the J end by 8 bases, with 17 bases between. Germline V gene data show CDR1 as SGHRS and CDR2 as YFSETQ. The CDR3 runs 15 residues. The CDR3 sequence is CASSLQRHRADEQFF. CDR3 nucleotide sequence: TGCGCCAGCAGCTTACAGCGGCACAGGGCCGATGAGCAGTTCTTC.

V gene TRBV5-1 combines with J gene TRBJ2-1; TRBD1 matches 9 bases. The CDR3 is 16 residues long. V was pared by 2 bases and J by 2 bases, with 5 bases of the junction left unmatched. Germline assignment: CDR1 SGHRS and CDR2 YFSETQ. The CDR3 bases are TGCGCCAGCAGCTTTTCTACAGGGGGCACCTACAATGAGCAGTTCTTC. Its protein product is CASSFSTGGTYNEQFF.

The chain is built from TRBV5-6 and TRBJ1-1; no clear D gene. This CDR3 has 15 residues. Per the germline V gene, CDR1 is SGHDT and CDR2 is YYEEEE. V was cut by 1 base and J by 0 bases, with 10 bases left in between. The CDR3 nucleotides read TGTGCCAGCAGCTTGACGGGAGGAGTGAACACTGAAGCTTTCTTT. It specifies CASSLTGGVNTEAFF.